This TCR beta chain came from a study of blood T cell repertoires in COVID-19. Background on the study: Sites across the United States, Italy and Spain contributed samples from acute and convalescent COVID-19. T cells, B-cell-depleted T cells, or PBMCs supplied cDNA or gDNA.

In the original analysis: The assay estimated nucleated cells by amplifying reference gene primers. Assay used: immunoSEQ multiplex PCR; TCRdb lists only in-frame clones, some missing. For V, J and clone size, that table is used; D and trimming come from the DNA. The sample records about 170,000 clones, approximately 90% being singletons. Seattle cases were enrolled at active infection and followed longitudinally. V trimming: 2 bases; J trimming: 7 bases; junction bases outside the gene matches: 5. The CDR3 consists of 15 residues. Germline-derived CDR1 and CDR2 are MNHEY and SVGAGI. Only one count was recorded for this clone.

This chain connects TRBV6-5 to TRBJ1-6, with TRBD1 matching over 7 bases. The source of this sequence is a man between 18 and 35 years old with COVID-19, enrolled during active disease. Material for sequencing was peripheral blood. The CDR3 reads CASSYGETGNSPLHF. In DNA form, the CDR3 reads TGTGCCAGCAGTTACGGGGAGACAGGGAATTCACCCCTCCACTTT.